Listed below are T cell receptor beta chains from one sample, sequenced in a study of T cells after yellow fever vaccination. MiXCR, applied by TCRdb to the 5' RACE reads, yields one record per CDR3 protein. In the table there are 450,000 to 550,000 distinct CDR3 sequences, under 25% of which are singletons. The specimen comprised PBMCs, sampled 15 days after the yellow fever booster vaccination. The receptors shown here come from a man younger than 40 who received the YFV17D yellow fever vaccine. CDR3s include the opening cysteine and the closing phenylalanine or tryptophan. The D gene is left open where the match is weak. Part of the rows lack a size; the others show once, few, many or a class for expanded clones.

V	D	J	size	CDR3	DNA
TRBV28	-	TRBJ2-2	-	CATRITGLANTGELFF	TGTGCCACCAGGATCACAGGGCTCGCGAACACCGGGGAGCTGTTTTTT
TRBV20-1	TRBD1	TRBJ2-1	few	CSANTGTGDYNEQFF	TGCAGTGCTAACACCGGGACAGGGGACTACAATGAGCAGTTCTTC
TRBV13	-	TRBJ2-1	-	CASSHGERRSYNEQFF	TGTGCCAGCAGCCACGGGGAGCGAAGATCCTACAATGAGCAGTTCTTC
TRBV28	TRBD1	TRBJ2-7	few	CASMRGPLYEQYF	TGTGCCAGCATGAGGGGGCCCCTATACGAGCAGTACTTC
TRBV10-2	TRBD2	TRBJ2-1	few	CASSPWSGTYNEQFF	TGCGCCAGCAGCCCCTGGAGCGGGACTTACAATGAGCAGTTCTTC
TRBV6-5	TRBD2	TRBJ2-4	-	CASSSSGRSENIQYF	TGTGCCAGCAGTTCAAGCGGGAGGTCGGAGAACATTCAGTACTTC
TRBV7-2	-	TRBJ2-7	-	CASSLEGLVGYEQYF	TGTGCCAGCAGCTTAGAGGGGCTTGTGGGCTACGAGCAGTACTTC
TRBV5-1	TRBD2	TRBJ2-1	-	CASSLQTSGSSYNEQFF	TGCGCCAGCAGCTTACAGACTAGCGGCAGCTCCTACAATGAGCAGTTCTTC
TRBV20-1	-	TRBJ2-5	-	CSATPRGFQETQYF	TGCAGTGCTACACCACGGGGCTTCCAAGAGACCCAGTACTTC
TRBV7-9	TRBD2	TRBJ2-5	-	CASSPGTRAAQYF	TGTGCCAGCAGCCCCGGGACTAGAGCGGCCCAGTACTTC
TRBV2	TRBD2	TRBJ2-5	few	CASSVKSMVGLAGRLVETQYF	TGTGCCAGCAGTGTTAAGAGTATGGTTGGACTAGCGGGAAGGCTGGTAGAGACCCAGTACTTC
TRBV5-1	-	TRBJ1-1	-	CASLGGTGEAFF	TGCGCCAGCCTAGGAGGGACCGGTGAAGCTTTCTTT
TRBV7-6	TRBD2	TRBJ2-3	-	CASRIGAGAGTDTQYF	TGTGCCAGCAGAATAGGGGCGGGAGCCGGCACAGATACGCAGTATTTT
TRBV28	-	TRBJ2-2	few	CASSPAPGSSTGELFF	TGTGCCAGCAGTCCCGCCCCCGGGTCGAGCACCGGGGAGCTGTTTTTT
TRBV5-1	-	TRBJ2-7	few	CASSLGNGDGYEQYF	TGCGCCAGCAGCTTGGGTAACGGAGACGGCTACGAGCAGTACTTC
TRBV4-2	-	TRBJ2-5	-	CASSQAVGQETQYF	TGTGCCAGCAGCCAGGCTGTGGGGCAAGAGACCCAGTACTTC
TRBV18	-	TRBJ2-2	-	CASSTQGIDGELFF	TGTGCCAGCTCAACTCAGGGGATTGACGGGGAGCTGTTTTTT
TRBV7-9	-	TRBJ2-1	-	CASSGTGTAYNEQFF	TGTGCCAGCAGCGGAACCGGGACCGCCTACAATGAGCAGTTCTTC
TRBV20-1	TRBD1	TRBJ2-5	few	CSANRPPRTGQETQYF	TGCAGTGCAAACCGACCACCACGGACAGGGCAAGAGACCCAGTACTTC
TRBV21-1	-	TRBJ2-3	-	CASKGGASTDTQYF	TGTGCCAGCAAAGGGGGGGCTAGCACAGATACGCAGTATTTT